The entry that follows covers one TCR beta chain sequence. These data originate in a study of blood T cell repertoires in COVID-19. Background on the study: Samples taken during acute and convalescent COVID-19 were collected in the United States, Italy and Spain. Sources were T cells, B-cell-depleted T cells, or PBMCs; the material itself was cDNA or gDNA.

In the original processing: Reference gene primer amplification in the assay estimated nucleated cell counts. The repertoire was sequenced with immunoSEQ multiplex PCR; TCRdb's copy has only in-frame clones and lacks some. V and J calls and clone size come straight from that table; D and trimming were deduced from the DNA. Seen here are about 100,000 clones, roughly nine tenths observed once, and the top ten hold roughly 4.9%. With 3 bases clipped from V and 6 bases from J, the junction kept 7 bases outside the gene matches. The CDR3 has 14 residues. Germline lookup yields CDR1 KGHSH and CDR2 LQKENI.

Sequencing used peripheral blood. The TCR was taken from a middle-aged man with active or convalescent COVID-19. The genes are TRBV18 and TRBJ1-1; 7 positions agree with TRBD1. CDR3 sequence (DNA): TGTGCCAGCTCACCCATGGACAGGCGATCTGAAGCTTTCTTT. Translating gives CASSPMDRRSEAFF.